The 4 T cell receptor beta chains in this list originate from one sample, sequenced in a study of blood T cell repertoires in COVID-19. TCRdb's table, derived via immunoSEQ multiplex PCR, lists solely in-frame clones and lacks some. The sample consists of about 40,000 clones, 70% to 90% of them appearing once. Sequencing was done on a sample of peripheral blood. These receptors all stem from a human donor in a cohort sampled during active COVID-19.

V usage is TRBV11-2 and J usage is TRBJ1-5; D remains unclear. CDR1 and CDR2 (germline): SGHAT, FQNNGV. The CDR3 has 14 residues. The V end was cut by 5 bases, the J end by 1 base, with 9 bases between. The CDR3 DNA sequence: TGTGCCAGCAGCCCGACGAGGAGCAATCAGCCCCAGCATTTT. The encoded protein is CASSPTRSNQPQHF.

The CDR3 region has the DNA TGTGCTAGTGGTTTATCTAGCGGGGGCTCGGAGACCCAGTACTTC. Its translation: CASGLSSGGSETQYF. The chain recombines TRBV12-5 with TRBJ2-5, with 10 bases identical to TRBD2. CDR1 and CDR2 from the germline V gene are LGHNT and FRNRAP. The CDR3 runs to 15 residues. V lost 3 bases to trimming and J lost 5 bases; unmatched junction nucleotides: 6.

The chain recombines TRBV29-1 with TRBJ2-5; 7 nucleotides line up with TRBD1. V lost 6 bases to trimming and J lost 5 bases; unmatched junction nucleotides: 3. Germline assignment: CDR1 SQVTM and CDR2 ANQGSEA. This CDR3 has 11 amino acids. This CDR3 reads CSVTGAETQYF. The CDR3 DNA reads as TGCAGCGTCACAGGGGCGGAGACCCAGTACTTC.

This CDR3 is CASRRRDRGLVGYTF. CDR3 nucleotide sequence: TGTGCCAGTAGGAGACGTGACAGGGGGCTGGTTGGCTACACCTTC. The V call is TRBV19, the J call TRBJ1-2; 10 bases line up with TRBD1. This CDR3 comprises 15 residues. CDR1 LNHDA and CDR2 SQIVND come from the germline V gene (reference sequence). Trimming at V came to 6 bases and at J to 7 bases, leaving 11 bases not matched to a gene. The complete variable domain, with remaining parts taken from reference TRBV19 and TRBJ1-2, reads DGGITQSPKYLFRKEGQNVTLSCEQNLNHDAMYWYRQDPGQGLRLIYYSQIVNDFQKGDIAEGYSVSREKKESFPLTVTSAQKNPTAFYLCASRRRDRGLVGYTFGSGTRLTVV.